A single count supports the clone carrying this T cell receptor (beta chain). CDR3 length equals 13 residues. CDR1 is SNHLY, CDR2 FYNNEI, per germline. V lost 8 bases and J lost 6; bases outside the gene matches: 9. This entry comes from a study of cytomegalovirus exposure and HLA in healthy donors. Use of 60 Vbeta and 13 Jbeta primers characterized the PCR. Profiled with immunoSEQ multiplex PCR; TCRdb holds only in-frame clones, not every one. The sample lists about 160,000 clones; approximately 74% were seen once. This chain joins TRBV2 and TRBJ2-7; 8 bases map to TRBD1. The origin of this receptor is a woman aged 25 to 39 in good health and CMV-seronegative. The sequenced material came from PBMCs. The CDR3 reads CASGGQGAVEQYF. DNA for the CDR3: TGTGCCAGCGGGGGGCAGGGGGCCGTCGAGCAGTACTTC.